Below are 21 T cell receptor beta chains sequenced from a single sample in a study of tumor and adjacent non-tumor tissue in lung cancer. A modified ARM-PCR protocol with three rounds of nested PCR amplified TCRbeta. TCRdb re-derived calls from the multiplex PCR reads in MiXCR, one entry per CDR3 protein. Of 70,000 to 90,000 distinct CDR3 sequences in the sample, roughly 80% were seen once. The template was RNA from unsorted bulk tissue. The normal lung tissue was taken more than 3 cm from the tumor edge. Sequencing was carried out using distant non-tumor lung tissue. All receptors come from a man in his 60s with non-small cell lung cancer.

For the CDR3, the DNA is TGCAGCGTTGTGGCCGGCAAGAGTGAAAAACTGTTTTTT. Its protein is CSVVAGKSEKLFF. The chain carries TRBV29-1 and TRBJ1-4; the D is unclear. The CDR3 sequence is 13 residues long. Germline V gene lookup returns CDR1 SQVTM and CDR2 ANQGSEA. V lost 4 bases and J 7 bases, leaving 13 bases between the germline ends.

This chain connects TRBV10-3 to TRBJ1-2; D remains ambiguous. CDR1 and CDR2 from the germline V gene are ENHRY and SYGVKD. V lost 7 bases and J lost 2, with 11 bases in between. The CDR3 length is 13 residues. CDR3 bases: TGTGCCATCAATAATGAGGGCAACTATGGCTACACCTTC. The encoded protein is CAINNEGNYGYTF.

As regards this clonotype: Mismatch with germline at one junction end may stem from a read error. The genes are TRBV20-1 and TRBJ2-3; the D gene is possibly TRBD2 (6 bases). The length of the CDR3 is 16 residues. Per the germline V gene, CDR1 is DFQATT and CDR2 is SNEGSKA (reference sequence). The CDR3 DNA follows: TGCAGTACTAGATCCGGACTAACGGGGAACACAGATACGCAGTATTTT. It yields the protein CSTRSGLTGNTDTQYF.

As concerns this clonotype: A much larger clone sits a single nucleotide away, making a read error possible. This rearrangement joins TRBV14 to TRBJ2-3, with D uncertain. Deletions cut 6 bases from V and 0 bases from J, with 16 bases between. CDR1 is SGHDN, CDR2 FVKESK, per germline. CDR3 length: 16 amino acids. The CDR3 nucleotides are TGTGCCAGCAGACAAAGACGTCGGTCTAGCACAGATACGCAGTATTTT. Amino acid sequence: CASRQRRRSSTDTQYF. Full variable domain (remainder filled in from reference TRBV14 and TRBJ2-3): EAGVTQFPSHSVIEKGQTVTLRCDPISGHDNLYWYRRVMGKEIKFLLHFVKESKQDESGMPNNRFLAERTGGTYSTLKVQPAELEDSGVYFCASRQRRRSSTDTQYFGPGTRLTVL.

Details on this clonotype: One end of the junction is discordant with germline, which a read error may explain. The chain uses TRBV11-2 and TRBJ2-5, with D uncertain. The germline V gene has CDR1 SGHAT and CDR2 FQNNGV. CDR3 length equals 13 residues. The CDR3 DNA follows: TGTGTCGGCAGCTCTACAAGGGAAGAGACCCGGTACTTC. Encoded protein: CVGSSTREETRYF. Full variable domain (outside the CDR3, taken from reference TRBV11-2 and TRBJ2-5): EAGVAQSPRYKIIEKRQSVAFWCNPISGHATLYWYQQILGQGPKLLIQFQNNGVVDDSQLPKDRFSAERLKGVDSTLKIQPAKLEDSAVYLCVGSSTREETRYFGPGTRLLVL.

The CDR3 DNA sequence: TGTGGCGGCAGTGAAGACAGAAGCGACACTGAAGCTTTCTTT. It codes for CGGSEDRSDTEAFF. J is TRBJ1-1 and V is TRBV6-1, with D maybe TRBD1 (5 bases). The germline V gene encodes CDR1 MNHNS and CDR2 SASEGT. The CDR3 covers 14 residues.

This clonotype showed up just a few times. This may stem from a read error, because a much larger clone lies one nucleotide away. Written as DNA, the CDR3 is TGTGCCAGAAGTTTCCCCAACGGGGGTGAAGCTTTCTTT. It specifies CARSFPNGGEAFF. This chain joins TRBV28 and TRBJ1-1; TRBD1 might be the D (5 bases). Germline lookup yields CDR1 MDHEN and CDR2 SYDVKM. This CDR3 spans 13 amino acids.

The V gene is TRBV11-3, the J gene TRBJ2-5; no clear D. Germline CDR1 is SGHNT and CDR2 is YENEEA. The CDR3 has 14 amino acids. CDR3 in amino acids: CGSQPVTVIRAQYF. The CDR3 DNA reads TGTGGCAGTCAACCGGTCACGGTAATTAGGGCCCAGTACTTC.

As regards this clonotype: A read error may produce the germline difference seen at one junction end. The V gene is TRBV6-5, the J gene TRBJ2-1, with 8 bases aligning to TRBD2. The CDR3 totals 16 residues. Looked up from germline, CDR1 is MNHEY and CDR2 is SVGAGI. For the CDR3, the DNA is TGTGCCAGCAGTTACTTTACGGGGGGGAGCTACAGTGAGCAGTTCTTC. Its protein product is CASSYFTGGSYSEQFF.

This chain connects TRBV7-8 to TRBJ2-1; tentatively, D is TRBD1 (5 bases). The CDR3 has 13 residues. V gave up 1 base and J gave up 11 bases, with 12 bases separating them. Germline assignment: CDR1 SGHVS and CDR2 FQNEAQ. CDR3 coding DNA: TGTGCCAGCAGCTTAGTGCAGGGTATTAAGCAGTTCTTC. Amino acids: CASSLVQGIKQFF. The complete variable domain, with remaining parts taken from reference TRBV7-8 and TRBJ2-1, reads GAGVSQSPRYKVAKRGQDVALRCDPISGHVSLFWYQQALGQGPEFLTYFQNEAQLDKSGLPSDRFFAERPEGSVSTLKIQRTQQEDSAVYLCASSLVQGIKQFFGPGTRLTVL.

As for this clonotype: Its ends do not fully match the called genes, so a read error is possible. The rearrangement joins TRBV29-1 to TRBJ2-7; tentatively, D is TRBD2 (5 bases). In germline, CDR1 is SQVTM, CDR2 ANQGSEA. The CDR3 spans 15 residues. CDR3 sequence (DNA): TGCAGTGTTGAAGATCGGAGTCGGGGTGAAGGAGAGCAGTACTTC. Protein product: CSVEDRSRGEGEQYF.

This clonotype occurred once. A read error may be the cause here, since a much bigger clone is one base away. This chain links TRBV4-1 with TRBJ1-2; D gene unclear. V was pared by 4 bases and J by 7 bases, with 19 bases between. Germline V gene sequence: CDR1 MGHRA, CDR2 YSYEKL. The CDR3 loop spans 15 amino acids. The CDR3 region is CASSLLRRGGRGYTF. The CDR3 DNA reads as TGCGCCAGCAGCCTCCTGAGGCGGGGAGGCCGTGGCTACACCTTC.

Of note for this clonotype: A read error may account for a junction end that differs from germline. This sequence joins TRBV12-3 or TRBV12-4 and TRBJ1-1; no clear D. This CDR3 comprises 16 residues. CDR3 bases: TGTGCCAGCAGATTGGTAGGATTAGGGATGAACACTGATGCTTTCTTT. Its translation is CASRLVGLGMNTDAFF.

As regards this clonotype: This clone may be a read error of a much larger clone one base away. This chain links TRBV6-5 with TRBJ2-3; D is ambiguous. The germline V and J ends were trimmed by 6 bases and 2 bases, with 12 bases remaining between them. Looked up from germline, CDR1 is MNHEY and CDR2 is SVGAGI. The length of the CDR3 is 14 residues. The CDR3 sequence: CASRVGIFTDTQYF. In nucleotides, the CDR3 is TGTGCCAGCAGAGTCGGCATATTCACAGATACGCAGTATTTT.

Turning to this clonotype: Likely a read error: the CDR3 ends without its conserved phenylalanine or tryptophan. The chain employs TRBV5-4 and TRBJ1-5; D perhaps matches TRBD1 (5 bases). This CDR3 spans 15 amino acids. The V end lost 2 bases, the J end lost 1 base, and 10 bases lay between the germline ends. CDR1 is SGHNT and CDR2 is YYREEE in the germline V gene (reference sequence). The CDR3 sequence is CASSFFRGSNQPQHL. Written as DNA, the CDR3 is TGTGCCAGCAGCTTTTTTAGGGGAAGCAATCAGCCCCAGCATCTT.

Details on this clonotype: Mismatch with germline at one junction end may stem from a read error. The V call is TRBV6-1, the J call TRBJ2-5; 8 nucleotides align to TRBD2. Germline-derived CDR1 and CDR2 are MNHNS and SASEGT. This CDR3 has 13 residues. The chain's CDR3 is CACLGLGAEIQYF. The CDR3 region has the DNA TGTGCCTGTTTGGGACTAGGGGCGGAGATCCAGTACTTC.

As concerns this clonotype: A junction end diverges from the germline sequence, so it may reflect a read error. The chain combines TRBV11-1 with TRBJ2-2, with D maybe TRBD2 (6 bases). Germline V gene data show CDR1 as SGHAT and CDR2 as FQDESV (reference sequence). This CDR3 has 15 amino acids. CDR3 in DNA: TGTGCCAGCTGCTTAGTCGGGAGAAGCACCGGGGAACTGTTTTTT. Residues: CASCLVGRSTGELFF.

This clonotype was seen a single time. A junction boundary mismatches the germline segment, possibly from a read error. The chain is built from TRBV11-3 and TRBJ1-1; perhaps TRBD1 as D (5 bases). Germline V gene sequence: CDR1 SGHNT, CDR2 YENEEA. The CDR3 covers 16 residues. The CDR3 loop reads CVSSPTPGQLNTEAFF. CDR3 nucleotides: TGTGTCAGCAGCCCTACCCCGGGGCAGCTGAACACTGAAGCTTTCTTT. The full variable domain, in which reference TRBV11-3 and TRBJ1-1 provide the parts outside the CDR3, is EAGVVQSPRYKIIEKKQPVAFWCNPISGHNTLYWYLQNLGQGPELLIRYENEEAVDDSQLPKDRFSAERLKGVDSTLKIQPAELGDSAVYLCVSSPTPGQLNTEAFFGQGTRLTVV.

The rearrangement joins TRBV29-1 to TRBJ1-1; D is unresolved. This CDR3 region has 12 residues. V lost 6 bases and J lost 1, with 9 bases in between. Germline CDR1 reads SQVTM; CDR2 reads ANQGSEA. For the CDR3, the DNA is TGCAGCGTGGTGACGGGGAACACTGAAGCTTTCTTT. This encodes CSVVTGNTEAFF.

The chain combines TRBV11-1 with TRBJ1-1; D gene uncertain. The germline V and J ends were trimmed by 1 base and 5 bases, with 11 bases remaining between them. The CDR3 is 14 amino acids. CDR1 is SGHAT, CDR2 FQDESV, per germline (reference sequence). The CDR3 reads CASSLEARQTEAFF. The CDR3 DNA reads TGTGCCAGCAGCTTAGAGGCAAGGCAGACTGAAGCTTTCTTT.

Concerning this clonotype: At one boundary the junction diverges from the germline segment, which might be a read error. The CDR3 sequence: CAGSQERSPLYEQYF. CDR3 DNA sequence: TGTGCCGGCAGCCAAGAGAGGTCCCCCCTCTACGAACAGTACTTC. The chain combines TRBV11-2 with TRBJ2-7; no firm D call. The CDR3 runs to 15 residues. In germline, CDR1 is SGHAT, CDR2 FQNNGV.